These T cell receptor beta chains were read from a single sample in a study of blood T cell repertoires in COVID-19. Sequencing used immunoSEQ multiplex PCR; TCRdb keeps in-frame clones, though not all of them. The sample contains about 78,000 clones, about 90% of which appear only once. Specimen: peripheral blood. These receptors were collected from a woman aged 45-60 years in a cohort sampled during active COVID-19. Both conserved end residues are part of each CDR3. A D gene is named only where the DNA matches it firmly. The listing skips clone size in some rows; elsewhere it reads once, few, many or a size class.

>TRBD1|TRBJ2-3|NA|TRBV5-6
TGTGCCAGCAGCAGAACAGGGGGAGATACGCAGTATTTT
CASSRTGGDTQYF
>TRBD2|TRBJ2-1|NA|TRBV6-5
TGTGCCAGCAGTTACGGACTAGCGGGAACCAATGAGCAGTTCTTC
CASSYGLAGTNEQFF
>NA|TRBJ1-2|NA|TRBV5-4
TGTGCCAGCAGCTTGGACAGGAATGGCTATGGCTGCACCTTC
CASSLDRNGYGCTF
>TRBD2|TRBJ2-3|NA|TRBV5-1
TGCGCCAGCAGCTTGGGACTAGCGGGAGGGTATACAGATACGCAGTATTTT
CASSLGLAGGYTDTQYF
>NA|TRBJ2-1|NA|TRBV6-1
TGTGCCAGCAGTGAATCGGATAGCGGTTACAATGAGCAGTTCTTC
CASSESDSGYNEQFF
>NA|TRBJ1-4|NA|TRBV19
TGTGCCAGTAGTATGAATCCACCGAGGGAAAAACTGTTTTTT
CASSMNPPREKLFF
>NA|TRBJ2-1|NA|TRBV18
TGTGCCAGCTCACCCTTCGACAGGCCGGGCAACAATGAGCAGTTCTTC
CASSPFDRPGNNEQFF
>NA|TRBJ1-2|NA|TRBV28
TGTGCCAGCGGAGACTTGAGTAACTATGGCTACACCTTC
CASGDLSNYGYTF
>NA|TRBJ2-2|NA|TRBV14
TGTGCCAGCAGCCAAGATCTCCGGGAGCTGTTTTTT
CASSQDLRELFF
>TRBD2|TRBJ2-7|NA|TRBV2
TGTGCCAGTGATACTAGCGGGAGCTCCTACGAGCAGTACTTC
CASDTSGSSYEQYF
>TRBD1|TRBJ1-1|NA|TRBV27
TGTGCCAGCAGTCCGGGGACAGGGACGACCGAAGCTTTCTTT
CASSPGTGTTEAFF
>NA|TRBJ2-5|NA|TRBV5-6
TGTGCCAGCAGCGCGGGGGCGGAGACCCAGTACTTC
CASSAGAETQYF
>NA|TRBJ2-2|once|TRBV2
TGTGCCAGAAGAGCTAGTCTGATTAACACCGGGGAGCTGTTTTTT
CARRASLINTGELFF
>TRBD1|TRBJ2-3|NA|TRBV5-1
TGCGCCAGCAGCTTTCGACAGGGCCTGGGAGATACGCAGTATTTT
CASSFRQGLGDTQYF
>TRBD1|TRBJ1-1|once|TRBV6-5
TGTGCCAGCAGCCCCACAGGGGCCGGGGGAGCTTTCTTT
CASSPTGAGGAFF
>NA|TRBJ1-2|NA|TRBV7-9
TGTGCCAGCAGCCTTTTTGGGGAGGCCACCTTC
CASSLFGEATF
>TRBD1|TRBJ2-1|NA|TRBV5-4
TGTGCCAGCAGTACGGACAGGGCAGGTGAGCAGTTCTTC
CASSTDRAGEQFF
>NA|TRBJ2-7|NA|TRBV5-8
TGTGCCAGCAGCTCCTTATACGAGCAGTACTTC
CASSSLYEQYF
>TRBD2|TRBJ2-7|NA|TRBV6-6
TGTGCCAGCAGTTACCCTGGGACTAGCTCCTACGAGCAGTACTTC
CASSYPGTSSYEQYF
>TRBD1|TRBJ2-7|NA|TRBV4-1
TGCGCCAGCAGCCCGGGACAGGGGGCCTACGAGCAGTACTTC
CASSPGQGAYEQYF
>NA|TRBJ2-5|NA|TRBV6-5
TGTGCCAGCAGTTACTCGACTCGACCTTGGGAGACCCAGTACTTC
CASSYSTRPWETQYF
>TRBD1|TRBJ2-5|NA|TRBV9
TGTGCCAGCAGCGTAGGGACAGGCGAAGAGACCCAGTACTTC
CASSVGTGEETQYF
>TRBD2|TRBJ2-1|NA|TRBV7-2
TGTGCCAGCAGCTTCCCGGGACTAGCGGGGTACAATGAGCAGTTCTTC
CASSFPGLAGYNEQFF
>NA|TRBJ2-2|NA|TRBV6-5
TGTGCCAGCAGGGGCGGGGCCAACACCGGGGAGCTGTTTTTT
CASRGGANTGELFF
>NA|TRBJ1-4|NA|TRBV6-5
TGTGCCAGCAGGGGGAACGGGGGGGCCAATGAAAAACTGTTTTTT
CASRGNGGANEKLFF
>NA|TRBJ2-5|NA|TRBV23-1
TGCGCCAGCAGTCACGGGACACCTCAAGGGGAGACCCAGTACTTC
CASSHGTPQGETQYF
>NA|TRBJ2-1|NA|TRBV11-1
TGTGCCAGCAGCCTTCGAGGGACAACTTCCTACAATGAGCAGTTCTTC
CASSLRGTTSYNEQFF
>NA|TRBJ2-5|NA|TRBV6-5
TGTGCCAGCAGTTACTCAGGGGTTGCGGAAGAGACCCAGTACTTC
CASSYSGVAEETQYF
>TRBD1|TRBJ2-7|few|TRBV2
TGTGCCAGCAGTCCGACCAACAGGGGGCAGCACGAGCAGTACTTC
CASSPTNRGQHEQYF
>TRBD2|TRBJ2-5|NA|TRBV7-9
TGTGCCAGCAGCCGAGCGGGACTCCACCAAGAGACCCAGTACTTC
CASSRAGLHQETQYF
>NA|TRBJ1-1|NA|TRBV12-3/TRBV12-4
TGTGCCAGCAGTTTAGGTTTCGACAGGGAAGCTTTCTTT
CASSLGFDREAFF
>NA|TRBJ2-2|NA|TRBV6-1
TGTGCCAGCAGTGCGCAGGGGCCTCAAATTACGAACACCGGGGAGCTGTTTTTT
CASSAQGPQITNTGELFF
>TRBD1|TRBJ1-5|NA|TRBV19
TGTGCCAGTAGTGTTTACCGGGACAGCAGCAATCAGCCCCAGCATTTT
CASSVYRDSSNQPQHF
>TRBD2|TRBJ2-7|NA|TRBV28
TGTGCCAGCAGCACCGGGACTAGCGGGAGTGACGAGCAGTACTTC
CASSTGTSGSDEQYF
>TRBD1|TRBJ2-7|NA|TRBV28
TGTGCCAGCAGTGTCCACAGGGGGCCAAACGAGCAGTACTTC
CASSVHRGPNEQYF
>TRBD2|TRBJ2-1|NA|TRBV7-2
TGTGCCAGCAGCCCAAGCGGGATAATCGGCAATGAGCAGTTCTTC
CASSPSGIIGNEQFF
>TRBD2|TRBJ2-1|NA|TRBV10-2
TGCGCCAGCAGTGAAGGCGGGGTAACTAGCGGGAGTGCTGACAATGAGCAGTTCTTC
CASSEGGVTSGSADNEQFF
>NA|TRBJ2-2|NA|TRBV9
TGTGCCAGCAGCGGATTATCAGGGAACACCGGGGAGCTGTTTTTT
CASSGLSGNTGELFF
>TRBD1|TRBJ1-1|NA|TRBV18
TGTGCCAGCTCACCGACAGGGTACACTGAAGCTTTCTTT
CASSPTGYTEAFF
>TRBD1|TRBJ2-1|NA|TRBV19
TGTGCCAGTAGTTTGCCTGACAGGGCAAATGAGCAGTTCTTC
CASSLPDRANEQFF
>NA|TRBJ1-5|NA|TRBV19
TGTGCCAGTAGTATCACAGCTTATAGCAATCAGCCCCAGCATTTT
CASSITAYSNQPQHF
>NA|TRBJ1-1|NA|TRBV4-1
TGCGCCAGCAGCCCCCCGGGGGGTGAAGCTTTCTTT
CASSPPGGEAFF
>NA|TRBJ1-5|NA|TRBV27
TGTGCCAGCAGTCTTACGTCAGGTCCCAATCAGCCCCAGCATTTT
CASSLTSGPNQPQHF
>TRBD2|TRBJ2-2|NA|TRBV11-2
TGTGCCAGCAGCTTAGTAACTAGCGGCAACACCGGGGAGCTGTTTTTT
CASSLVTSGNTGELFF
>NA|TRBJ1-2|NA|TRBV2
TGTGCCACGCAAGACAGCCGCTACGGCTATGGCTACACCTTC
CATQDSRYGYGYTF
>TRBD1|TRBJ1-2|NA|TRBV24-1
TGTGCCACCAGTGATTTGGGGACAGGGGGTGCTCATGGCTACACCTTC
CATSDLGTGGAHGYTF
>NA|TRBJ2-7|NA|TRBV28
TGTGCCAGCAGTTTAGGCTCTACGGGCGAGCAGTACTTC
CASSLGSTGEQYF
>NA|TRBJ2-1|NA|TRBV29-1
TGCAGCGTGGACTCGACCTACAATGAGCAGTTCTTC
CSVDSTYNEQFF
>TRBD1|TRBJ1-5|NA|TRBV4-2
TGTGCCAGCAGCCATATCCGGGACAGTCATCAGCCCCAGCATTTT
CASSHIRDSHQPQHF
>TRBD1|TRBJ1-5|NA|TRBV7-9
TGTGCCAGCATGAGGTCGGGGGACAGGACAAATCAGCCCCAGCATTTT
CASMRSGDRTNQPQHF
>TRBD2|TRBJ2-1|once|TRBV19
TGTGCCAGTAGTATAGTTAGCGGGAGCTCCTACAATGAGCAGTTCTTC
CASSIVSGSSYNEQFF
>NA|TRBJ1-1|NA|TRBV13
TGTGCCAGCAGCTTTCAGGGTCGCGACACTGAAGCTTTCTTT
CASSFQGRDTEAFF
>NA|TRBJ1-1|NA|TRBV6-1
TGTGCCAGCAGTGAATACGCGGCCCCGAACACTGAAGCTTTCTTT
CASSEYAAPNTEAFF
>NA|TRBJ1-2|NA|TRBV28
TGTGCCAACTCGATCGGCAGGTCCTATGGCTACACCTTC
CANSIGRSYGYTF
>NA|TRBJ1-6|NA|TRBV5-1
TGCGCCAGCAGCTTGTCTTACAGCTCCTATAATTCACCCCTCCACTTT
CASSLSYSSYNSPLHF
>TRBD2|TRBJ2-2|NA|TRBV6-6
TGTGCCAGCAGCTTAACTAGCGGGAGCACCGGGGAGCTGTTTTTT
CASSLTSGSTGELFF
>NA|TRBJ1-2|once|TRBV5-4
TGTGCCAGCAGCCCGGGGGTTGCTTCTGGCTACACCTTC
CASSPGVASGYTF
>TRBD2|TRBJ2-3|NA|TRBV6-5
TGTGCCAGCAGTTACGGTAGCGGGGGGCCCGATACGCAGTATTTT
CASSYGSGGPDTQYF
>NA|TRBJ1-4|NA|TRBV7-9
TGTGCCAGCAGCCCAAAGGGGGGGCCGAATGAAAAACTGTTTTTT
CASSPKGGPNEKLFF
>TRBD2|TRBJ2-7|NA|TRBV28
TGTGCCAGCAGGACTAGCGGGAGAACCGAGCAGTACTTC
CASRTSGRTEQYF